This is a list of T cell receptor beta chains from one sample in a study of blood T cells in healthy people across ages. TCRdb re-called the 5' RACE reads with MiXCR, one entry per CDR3 protein. Of around 600,000 distinct CDR3 sequences listed, around half were seen once; the top ten hold around 23%. The sequenced material came from blood. The receptors here all came from a man aged 80 or over in good health. The CDR3 runs from the conserved cysteine through the conserved F or W. The D gene is left open where the match is weak. Only part of the rows carry a size: once, few, many, or a class if the clone is expanded.

j_gene	v_gene	abundance	d_gene	CDR3nt	CDR3aa
TRBJ1-4	TRBV12-3/TRBV12-4	NA	TRBD1	TGTGCCAGCAGTTTAAAACAGGGGTCCGGGGAAAAACTGTTTTTT	CASSLKQGSGEKLFF
TRBJ2-5	TRBV29-1	NA	TRBD2	TGCAGCGTTGAAGACCTAGCGGGAGGGCCTAGTAGTGGTGGGCAGTACTTC	CSVEDLAGGPSSGGQYF
TRBJ2-7	TRBV5-6	NA	TRBD1	TGTGCCAGCGGTGGACAGGGCGTCTCCTACGAGCAGTACTTC	CASGGQGVSYEQYF
TRBJ2-4	TRBV6-6	many	NA	TGTGCCAGCAGTGGTTACTTATCCGGGGGCAAAAACATTCAGTACTTC	CASSGYLSGGKNIQYF
TRBJ2-1	TRBV29-1	NA	NA	TGCAGCGCTCTTAGGGATGAGCAGTTCTTC	CSALRDEQFF
TRBJ1-1	TRBV4-1	NA	NA	TGCGCCAGCAGCAGGGACAAGACGGGACGGAACACTGAAGCTTTCTTT	CASSRDKTGRNTEAFF
TRBJ1-1	TRBV9	NA	NA	TGTGCCAGCAGCGTAGCGGGAGACTCGAACACTGAAGCTTTCTTT	CASSVAGDSNTEAFF
TRBJ2-3	TRBV18	NA	TRBD2	TGTGCCAGCTCACCACTGCGGGGGAGAGGAGATACGCAGTATTTT	CASSPLRGRGDTQYF
TRBJ2-4	TRBV21-1	NA	NA	TGTGCCAGCAGCAAAGCGCTCCCGGAGTCCAAAAACATTCAGTACTTC	CASSKALPESKNIQYF
TRBJ2-7	TRBV11-3	NA	TRBD2	TGTGCCAGCAGCTTAGGAGCGGGACCGGACTACGAGCAGTACTTC	CASSLGAGPDYEQYF
TRBJ2-5	TRBV7-2	few	TRBD2	TGTGCCAGCAGCGTTCAGCGGGGGGGCCGAGAGACCCAGTACTTC	CASSVQRGGRETQYF